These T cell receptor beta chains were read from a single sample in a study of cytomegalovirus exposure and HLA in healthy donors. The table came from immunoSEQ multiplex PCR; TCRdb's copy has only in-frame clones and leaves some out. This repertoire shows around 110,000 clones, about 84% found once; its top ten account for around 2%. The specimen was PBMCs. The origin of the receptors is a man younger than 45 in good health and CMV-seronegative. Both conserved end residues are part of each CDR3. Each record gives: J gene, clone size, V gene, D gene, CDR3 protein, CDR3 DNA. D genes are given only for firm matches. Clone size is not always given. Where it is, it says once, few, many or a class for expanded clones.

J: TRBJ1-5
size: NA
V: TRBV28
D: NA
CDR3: CASSGNQPQHF
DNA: TGTGCCAGCAGCGGCAATCAGCCCCAGCATTTT

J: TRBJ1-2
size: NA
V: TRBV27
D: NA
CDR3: CASSRGGRYGYTF
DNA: TGTGCCAGCAGTAGGGGGGGGAGATATGGCTACACCTTC

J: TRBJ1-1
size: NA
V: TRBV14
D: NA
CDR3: CASSPDPGPEAFF
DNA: TGTGCCAGCAGCCCGGACCCAGGGCCTGAAGCTTTCTTT

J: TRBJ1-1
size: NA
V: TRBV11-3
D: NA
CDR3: CASSITGNTEAFF
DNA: TGTGCCAGCAGCATAACAGGGAACACTGAAGCTTTCTTT

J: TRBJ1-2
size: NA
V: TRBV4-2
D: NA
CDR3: CASSQAYGQTGTYGYTF
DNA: TGTGCCAGCAGCCAAGCTTATGGTCAAACAGGAACTTATGGCTACACCTTC

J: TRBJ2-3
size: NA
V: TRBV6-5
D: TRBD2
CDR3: CASSPQAGGPDTQYF
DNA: TGTGCCAGCAGTCCCCAAGCGGGGGGGCCAGATACGCAGTATTTT

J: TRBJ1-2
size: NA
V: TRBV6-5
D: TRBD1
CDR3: CASRTGGQAGGYTF
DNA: TGTGCCAGCAGAACAGGGGGACAGGCTGGTGGCTACACCTTC

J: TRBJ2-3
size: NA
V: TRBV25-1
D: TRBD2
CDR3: CASTPGGSPTDTQYF
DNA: TGTGCCAGCACCCCGGGGGGATCCCCCACAGATACGCAGTATTTT

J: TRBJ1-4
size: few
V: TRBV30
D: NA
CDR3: CAWSPRGANEKLFF
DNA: TGTGCCTGGAGTCCTCGAGGTGCAAATGAAAAACTGTTTTTT

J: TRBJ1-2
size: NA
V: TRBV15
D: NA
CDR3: CATRQGSNYGYTF
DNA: TGTGCCACCAGGCAGGGGTCTAACTATGGCTACACCTTC

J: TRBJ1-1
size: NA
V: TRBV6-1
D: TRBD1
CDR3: CASSEDTDRGSFEAFF
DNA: TGTGCCAGCAGTGAAGATACGGACAGGGGAAGTTTTGAAGCTTTCTTT